These T cell receptor beta chains were read from a single sample in a study of blood T cells in healthy people across ages. TCRdb called the 5' RACE reads again in MiXCR, with one record for every CDR3 protein. This table holds roughly 1,800,000 distinct CDR3 sequences, 49% found once. The source material was blood. The receptors derive from a woman aged 35 to 49 in good health. Each CDR3 is given with its conserved first and last residue. The D gene is left open where the match is weak. The size of a clone is reported for some rows only, either as once, few or many, or as a class for expanded clones.

>NA|TRBJ1-2|NA|TRBV20-1
TGCAGTGTATCCTACTACTATGGCTACACCTTC
CSVSYYYGYTF
>NA|TRBJ1-1|NA|TRBV2
TGTGCCAGCAGGAGGGAGGGGATGAGGAACACTGAAGCTTTCTTT
CASRREGMRNTEAFF
>few|TRBJ2-7|TRBD1|TRBV10-3
TGTGCCATCAGTGAAGAGGGGACAGTTCCCTACGAGCAGTACTTC
CAISEEGTVPYEQYF
>few|TRBJ2-1|TRBD2|TRBV4-2
TGTGCCAGCAGCCCGCGGACTAGCGGGGGAGGGTATGAGCAGTTCTTC
CASSPRTSGGGYEQFF
>NA|TRBJ1-2|TRBD1|TRBV25-1
TGTGCCAGCAGTGACCAGGGGGCAGCGGGCTACACCTTC
CASSDQGAAGYTF
>NA|TRBJ1-4|NA|TRBV7-2
TGTGCCAGCAGCCAAAACAGAGAAAAACTGTTTTTT
CASSQNREKLFF
>NA|TRBJ2-7|TRBD1|TRBV6-2/TRBV6-3
TGTGCCAGCAGTCCTTGGACAGGGGAGGTCGAGCAGTACTTC
CASSPWTGEVEQYF
>NA|TRBJ2-1|NA|TRBV14
TGTGCCAGCAGCGGGACAAGGGGGAATGAGCAGTTCTTC
CASSGTRGNEQFF
>few|TRBJ2-1|TRBD2|TRBV7-2
TGTGCCAGCAGCTTGTTTGCGGGGGACTCCTACAATGAGCAGTTCTTC
CASSLFAGDSYNEQFF
>NA|TRBJ1-2|NA|TRBV13
TGTGCCAGCAGGATTGGGACAACTATGGACTATGGCTACACCTTC
CASRIGTTMDYGYTF
>NA|TRBJ2-3|NA|TRBV6-6
TGTGCCAGCGTCAGCAGGGACTCCCGACTAGATACGCAGTATTTT
CASVSRDSRLDTQYF
>few|TRBJ1-2|TRBD1|TRBV6-6
TGTGCCAGCAGTCCTCGACAGGGGAACGGCTACACCTTC
CASSPRQGNGYTF
>NA|TRBJ2-1|NA|TRBV3-1
TGTGCCAGCAGCCAACGCAGTCAAAGCTCCTACAATGAGCAGTTCTTC
CASSQRSQSSYNEQFF
>NA|TRBJ1-4|NA|TRBV4-2
TGTGCCAGCAGCAAGATTTTGACAGCGGGGAATGAAAAACTGTTTTTT
CASSKILTAGNEKLFF
>NA|TRBJ2-5|NA|TRBV12-3/TRBV12-4
TGTGCCATCACGACCCAAGAGACCCAGTACTTC
CAITTQETQYF
>few|TRBJ1-6|NA|TRBV2
TGTGCCAGCGAGGGGGTGCCCAATTCACCCCTCCACTTT
CASEGVPNSPLHF
>NA|TRBJ1-1|TRBD1|TRBV10-3
TGTGCCATCAGTGAGCGGCAGGGGGGAACTGAAGCTTTCTTT
CAISERQGGTEAFF
>NA|TRBJ1-2|NA|TRBV28
TGCGCCAGCACCCTTCCAACAGGGAATAACTACGGCTACACCTTC
CASTLPTGNNYGYTF
>once|TRBJ1-5|NA|TRBV5-1
TGCGCCAGCAGCTTGGGGGACCGAAATCAGTCCCAGCATTTT
CASSLGDRNQSQHF
>few|TRBJ2-1|NA|TRBV12-3/TRBV12-4
TGTGCCAGCAGTCCCCGGGGAGTGGGCACGATGGGTGAGCAGTTCTTC
CASSPRGVGTMGEQFF
>NA|TRBJ2-3|TRBD2|TRBV12-3/TRBV12-4
TGTGCCAGCAGTCAGCGGGGGTGGGATACGCAGTATTTT
CASSQRGWDTQYF
>NA|TRBJ1-2|NA|TRBV12-3/TRBV12-4
TGTGCCAGCAGTTCCAAGCGTAACTATGGCTACACCTTC
CASSSKRNYGYTF
>few|TRBJ2-7|NA|TRBV3-1
TGTGCCAGCAGCCAAAGAGATTACGAGCAGTACTTC
CASSQRDYEQYF
>NA|TRBJ2-1|NA|TRBV10-2
TGCGCCAGCAGTGACCCCTACAATGAGCAGTTCTTC
CASSDPYNEQFF
>NA|TRBJ1-1|NA|TRBV7-2
TGTGCCAGCAGCTTATCGTGGGGGAACAGTGAAGCTTTCTTT
CASSLSWGNSEAFF
>few|TRBJ2-3|NA|TRBV9
TGTGCCAGCAGCGTTGGAGGGGGGACTAGCACAGATACGCAGTATTTT
CASSVGGGTSTDTQYF
>NA|TRBJ2-6|TRBD1|TRBV5-1
TGCGCCAGCAGCGCACGGACAGGGACCAGTGGGGCCAACGTCCTGACTTTT
CASSARTGTSGANVLTF
>NA|TRBJ2-3|NA|TRBV28
TGTGCCAGCAGTTGGGCCAGTACCACAGATACGCAGTATTTT
CASSWASTTDTQYF